The rows below give T cell receptor beta chains drawn from one sample of a study of early T cells in non-severe SARS-CoV-2 infection. TCRdb itself ran the 5' RACE reads through MiXCR, one entry per CDR3 protein. The sample holds 69,000 or so distinct CDR3 sequences; about 4.9% are singletons and the top ten take roughly 3.7%. The source was whole blood, collected at baseline. All receptors derive from an adult who was a healthcare worker with PCR-confirmed SARS-CoV-2 infection or an uninfected control (not recorded which). The donor label of this sample is uncertain. CDR3s include the opening cysteine and the closing phenylalanine or tryptophan. The order of the fields is D gene, V gene, J gene, clone size, CDR3 protein, CDR3 DNA. D genes are given only for firm matches. Expanded clones are given a class, and other clones once, few, many or no size at all.

>-|TRBV6-5|TRBJ1-2|many
CASTGLYGYTF
TGTGCCAGCACAGGGCTCTATGGCTACACCTTC
>-|TRBV19|TRBJ1-4|-
CASSLATNEKLFF
TGTGCCAGTTCCTTGGCAACTAATGAAAAACTGTTTTTT
>-|TRBV29-1|TRBJ2-4|-
CSVEQGPSKNIQYF
TGCAGCGTTGAACAGGGACCCTCCAAAAACATTCAGTACTTC
>TRBD1|TRBV5-4|TRBJ1-4|-
CASSLDRGVREKLFF
TGTGCCAGCAGCTTGGACAGGGGAGTTCGGGAAAAACTGTTTTTT
>-|TRBV7-9|TRBJ1-6|few
CASSRTDNSPLHF
TGTGCCAGCAGCCGGACCGATAATTCACCCCTCCACTTT
>TRBD1|TRBV6-5|TRBJ1-1|many
CASSWDRVNTEAFF
TGTGCCAGCAGTTGGGACAGGGTGAACACTGAAGCTTTCTTT
>-|TRBV6-5|TRBJ2-7|many
CASSYGHSYEQYF
TGTGCCAGCAGTTACGGACACTCCTACGAGCAGTACTTC
>-|TRBV28|TRBJ2-7|-
CASSSRSYEQYF
TGTGCCAGCAGTTCGAGATCCTACGAGCAGTACTTC
>-|TRBV7-6|TRBJ2-2|many
CASSPAPLGELFF
TGTGCCAGCAGCCCAGCCCCCCTGGGGGAGCTGTTTTTT
>-|TRBV7-6|TRBJ1-1|many
CASSLAMQTEAFF
TGTGCCAGCAGCTTAGCGATGCAGACTGAAGCTTTCTTT
>-|TRBV24-1|TRBJ2-3|many
CATSDAGATDTQYF
TGTGCCACCAGTGATGCCGGGGCCACAGATACGCAGTATTTT
>-|TRBV20-1|TRBJ2-5|-
CSARRLASETQYF
TGCAGTGCTAGACGGCTAGCATCGGAGACCCAGTACTTC
>TRBD1|TRBV19|TRBJ2-6|-
CATWDRDTGANVLTF
TGTGCCACTTGGGACAGGGACACTGGGGCCAACGTCCTGACTTTC
>TRBD1|TRBV29-1|TRBJ1-2|many
CSVEDLKGAGGYTF
TGCAGCGTTGAAGATCTTAAGGGGGCGGGTGGCTACACCTTC
>-|TRBV24-1|TRBJ2-3|few
CATSSGRLTDTQYF
TGTGCCACCAGTAGTGGTCGCCTCACAGATACGCAGTATTTT
>-|TRBV4-2|TRBJ2-2|-
CASSLLASANTGELFF
TGTGCCAGCAGCCTGCTAGCGTCCGCGAACACCGGGGAGCTGTTTTTT
>-|TRBV27|TRBJ2-1|many
CASRDGAFSYNEQFF
TGTGCCAGCAGGGACGGGGCCTTCTCCTACAATGAGCAGTTCTTC
>-|TRBV6-2/TRBV6-3|TRBJ2-2|-
CASNLGRGYTGELFF
TGTGCCAGCAATCTTGGCAGGGGCTACACCGGGGAGCTGTTTTTT
>TRBD1|TRBV20-1|TRBJ1-5|many
CSARGQNNQPQHF
TGCAGTGCCAGGGGGCAGAACAATCAGCCCCAGCATTTT
>-|TRBV6-5|TRBJ1-2|-
CASRDLDVNYGYTF
TGTGCCAGCAGGGATCTGGACGTTAACTATGGCTACACCTTC
>TRBD2|TRBV7-3|TRBJ2-5|-
CASSLTPSGGAGTQYF
TGTGCCAGCAGCTTAACCCCCAGCGGGGGGGCGGGGACCCAGTACTTC
>-|TRBV5-5|TRBJ2-7|few
CASSLAPCGVPYEQYF
TGTGCCAGCAGCTTGGCCCCCTGTGGGGTTCCCTACGAGCAGTACTTC
>-|TRBV20-1|TRBJ1-1|many
CSARGSQESAFF
TGCAGTGCTAGGGGGTCCCAGGAGTCTGCTTTCTTT
>-|TRBV13|TRBJ2-1|many
CASSRDRSHEQFF
TGTGCCAGCAGCCGGGACCGCTCGCATGAGCAGTTCTTC
>TRBD1|TRBV20-1|TRBJ1-2|many
CSARNGTGARVYTF
TGCAGTGCTAGAAATGGGACAGGGGCTAGGGTCTACACCTTC
>TRBD1|TRBV9|TRBJ1-1|few
CASSVKGQKDTEAFF
TGTGCCAGCAGCGTCAAGGGACAGAAGGACACTGAAGCTTTCTTT
>-|TRBV20-1|TRBJ1-1|-
CSASSGLGTEAFF
TGCAGTGCTAGTAGTGGGCTCGGCACTGAAGCTTTCTTT
>TRBD1|TRBV11-2|TRBJ2-2|many
CASSVPGTGITGELFF
TGTGCCAGCAGCGTTCCCGGGACAGGGATCACCGGGGAGCTGTTTTTT
>TRBD2|TRBV6-6|TRBJ2-3|few
CASSYSISGGPDTQYF
TGTGCCAGCAGTTACTCGATTAGCGGGGGTCCAGATACGCAGTATTTT
>-|TRBV7-2|TRBJ2-3|-
CASRLTTDTQYF
TGTGCCAGCAGGCTAACCACAGATACGCAGTATTTT
>TRBD1|TRBV11-3|TRBJ1-1|few
CASSLGTGEAFF
TGTGCCAGCAGTCTTGGGACAGGGGAAGCTTTCTTT
>-|TRBV20-1|TRBJ1-2|many
CSASRDRPSFYGYTF
TGCAGTGCTAGCCGGGACCGGCCCTCTTTCTATGGCTACACCTTC
>-|TRBV25-1|TRBJ1-3|many
CASNKGSGNTIYF
TGTGCCAGCAACAAGGGCTCTGGAAACACCATATATTTT
>-|TRBV19|TRBJ1-2|many
CASGTLAGPPKGGYTF
TGTGCCAGTGGGACGCTCGCCGGGCCACCCAAGGGCGGCTACACCTTC
>-|TRBV15|TRBJ1-3|few
CATSRRGAGNTIYF
TGTGCCACCAGCAGACGGGGAGCTGGAAACACCATATATTTT
>-|TRBV28|TRBJ1-1|few
CASSLPTQTRQKSEAFF
TGTGCCAGCAGTTTACCCACCCAGACCAGACAGAAGTCTGAAGCTTTCTTT
>-|TRBV12-3/TRBV12-4|TRBJ1-5|many
CASSLVSESNQPQHF
TGTGCCAGCAGTTTAGTTTCGGAGAGCAATCAGCCCCAGCATTTT
>-|TRBV20-1|TRBJ2-3|-
CSALLATSTDTQYF
TGCAGTGCCCTCCTAGCTACCAGCACAGATACGCAGTATTTT